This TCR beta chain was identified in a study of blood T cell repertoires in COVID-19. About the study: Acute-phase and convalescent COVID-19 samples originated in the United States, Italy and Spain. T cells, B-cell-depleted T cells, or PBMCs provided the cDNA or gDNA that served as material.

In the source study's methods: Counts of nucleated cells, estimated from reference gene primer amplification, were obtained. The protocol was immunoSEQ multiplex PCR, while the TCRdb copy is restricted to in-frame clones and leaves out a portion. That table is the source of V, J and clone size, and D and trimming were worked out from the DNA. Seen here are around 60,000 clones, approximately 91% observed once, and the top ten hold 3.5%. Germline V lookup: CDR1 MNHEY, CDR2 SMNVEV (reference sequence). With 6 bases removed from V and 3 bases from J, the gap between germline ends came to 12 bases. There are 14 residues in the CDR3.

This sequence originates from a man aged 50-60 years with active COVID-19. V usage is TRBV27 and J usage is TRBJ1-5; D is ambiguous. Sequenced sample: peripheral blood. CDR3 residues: CASSPQQNNQPQHF. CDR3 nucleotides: TGTGCCAGCAGCCCCCAACAGAACAATCAGCCCCAGCATTTT.